This TCR beta chain was retrieved from a study of Graves' ophthalmopathy and Graves' hyperthyroidism. Trimming stripped 4 bases from V and 5 bases from J, with 17 bases between. Per the germline V gene, CDR1 is SGHAT and CDR2 is FQNNGV. The CDR3 extends over 15 amino acids. This clonotype has ten or more counts. RNA transcripts provided the template for amplifying TCR beta CDR3 regions. Scientists carried out first-round RT-PCR using HTBI primers and then a second-round multiplex PCR. TCRdb fed the multiplex PCR reads into MiXCR, producing one record per CDR3 protein. Among about 390,000 distinct CDR3 sequences listed, approximately 15% were seen once. The study excluded patients with other autoimmune diseases, uncontrolled infections, pregnancy or lactation.

What was sequenced was peripheral blood. This TCR came from a woman in her late teens or twenties with stable Graves' hyperthyroidism. J is TRBJ2-5 and V is TRBV11-2, with D perhaps TRBD1 (6 bases). This CDR3 is CASSSGTPRSETQYF. DNA of the CDR3: TGTGCCAGCAGCTCCGGGACACCTAGGTCCGAGACCCAGTACTTC. Filled out from reference TRBV11-2 and TRBJ2-5, the complete variable domain reads EAGVAQSPRYKIIEKRQSVAFWCNPISGHATLYWYQQILGQGPKLLIQFQNNGVVDDSQLPKDRFSAERLKGVDSTLKIQPAKLEDSAVYLCASSSGTPRSETQYFGPGTRLLVL.